The 21 T cell receptor beta chains below were found in one sample sequenced in a study of T cell clones after liver transplantation. Only in-frame clones appear in the TCRdb table, and some are missing; sequencing was by immunoSEQ multiplex PCR. The sample contains under 55,000 clones, around 84% of which appear only once. The material sequenced was CD4+ T cells from blood, taken 24 months after liver transplant. These receptor sequences come from a human patient who received a liver transplant. Some T cells may trace back to the graft donor.

The chain recombines TRBV10-3 with TRBJ1-6, with D hard to call. The CDR3 runs to 14 residues. Germline V gene sequence: CDR1 ENHRY, CDR2 SYGVKD. V lost 8 bases and J 7 bases, leaving 15 bases between the germline ends. The CDR3 protein is CAIRGGGINSPLHF. The CDR3 coding sequence is TGTGCCATCCGGGGAGGAGGCATCAATTCACCCCTCCACTTT.

The rearrangement links TRBV6-6 to TRBJ1-5; possible D gene TRBD1, 6 bases. Germline CDR1 and CDR2: MNHNY and SVGAGI (reference sequence). The CDR3 totals 15 residues. The ends were cut back, 5 bases at V and 6 bases at J, with 17 bases in the middle. The CDR3 loop is CASSPRRGAGQPQHF. CDR3 nucleotides: TGTGCCAGCAGTCCCAGGAGGGGGGCGGGTCAGCCCCAGCATTTT.

The chain couples TRBV28 to TRBJ1-4; TRBD1 might be the D (6 bases). Germline V gives CDR1 MDHEN, CDR2 SYDVKM. This CDR3 is 14 amino acids long. Trimming removed 2 bases at V and 9 bases at J, with 13 bases between. The CDR3 sequence: CASSLGGQGQKLFF. As DNA, the CDR3 is TGTGCCAGCAGTTTAGGGGGACAAGGCCAAAAACTGTTTTTT.

The rearrangement links TRBV5-1 to TRBJ1-3; TRBD1 aligns across 10 bases. V was clipped by 4 bases and J by 3 bases; unmatched bases: 7. In germline, CDR1 is SGHRS, CDR2 YFSETQ. This CDR3 contains 16 residues. For the CDR3, the DNA is TGCGCCAGCAGCAGAGACAGGGGGCGCGTTGGAAACACCATATATTTT. Encoded protein: CASSRDRGRVGNTIYF.

CDR3 sequence (DNA): TGTGCCAGCAGGTTTAAAGACAGAGGGGGTGAAGCTTTCTTT. Protein product: CASRFKDRGGEAFF. The chain recombines TRBV27 with TRBJ1-1; D is perhaps TRBD1 (6 bases). V dropped 6 bases and J dropped 7 bases, with 18 bases sitting between them. Germline CDR1 is MNHEY and CDR2 is SMNVEV (reference sequence). There are 14 residues in the CDR3.

Here the CDR3 reads CASSIGAGAGNTIYF. The CDR3 DNA reads TGTGCCAGTAGTATTGGGGCCGGGGCCGGAAACACCATATATTTT. This sequence joins TRBV19 and TRBJ1-3; D may be TRBD1 (5 bases). Germline V CDR1 and CDR2: LNHDA, SQIVND (reference sequence). Trimming left V 3 bases short and J 4 bases short, with 13 bases between. The CDR3 has 15 residues.

The chain has TRBV9 and TRBJ2-1; the match to TRBD2 covers 14 bases. This CDR3 is built from 17 residues. From germline, CDR1 is SGDLS and CDR2 YYNGEE. With V trimmed by 1 base and J by 6 bases, 6 bases remained unmatched. The CDR3: CASSVFRLAGGVNEQFF. DNA for the CDR3: TGTGCCAGCAGCGTATTCCGACTAGCGGGAGGGGTCAATGAGCAGTTCTTC.

The chain couples TRBV7-3 to TRBJ2-7; D may be TRBD2 (6 bases). The V gene's germline CDR1 is SGHTA and CDR2 FQGTGA. Trimming stripped 1 base from V and 5 bases from J, with 15 bases between. This CDR3 comprises 15 residues. This CDR3 reads CASSLMGRGIDEQYF. For the CDR3, the DNA is TGTGCCAGCAGCTTAATGGGACGGGGGATAGACGAGCAGTACTTC. Drawing the rest from reference TRBV7-3 and TRBJ2-7, the complete variable domain is GAGVSQTPSNKVTEKGKYVELRCDPISGHTALYWYRQSLGQGPEFLIYFQGTGAADDSGLPNDRFFAVRPEGSVSTLKIQRTERGDSAVYLCASSLMGRGIDEQYFGPGTRLTVT.

This clone turned up a few times. This rearrangement joins TRBV5-1 to TRBJ1-4; TRBD1 is a possible D gene (6 bases). Trimming removed 2 bases at V and 4 bases at J, with 12 bases between. CDR3 length: 15 amino acids. Looked up from germline, CDR1 is SGHRS and CDR2 is YFSETQ. CDR3 nucleotide sequence: TGCGCCAGCAGCTTCCTAGGACAGATTAATGAAAAACTGTTTTTT. This gives the protein CASSFLGQINEKLFF.

This clone was counted once. This chain links TRBV5-4 with TRBJ1-4, with D tentatively TRBD1 (5 bases). V lost 6 bases to trimming and J lost 11 bases, with 14 bases between them. Germline V CDR1 and CDR2: SGHNT, YYREEE (reference sequence). The CDR3 sequence is 12 residues long. The CDR3 protein is CASTSLGEKLFF. CDR3 DNA: TGTGCCAGCACCTCGCTGGGGGAGAAACTGTTTTTT.

The chain links TRBV27 to TRBJ1-1; weak D call: TRBD1 (5 bases). Germline lookup yields CDR1 MNHEY and CDR2 SMNVEV (reference sequence). The V end was cut by 2 bases, the J end by 4 bases, with 11 bases between. The CDR3 runs 14 residues. The CDR3 coding sequence is TGTGCCAGCAGTTTACTGGGAAGGGGCACTGAAGCTTTCTTT. Protein product: CASSLLGRGTEAFF.

The chain links TRBV5-1 to TRBJ2-7; D is unclear. CDR1 is SGHRS and CDR2 is YFSETQ in the germline V gene. V dropped 3 bases and J dropped 2 bases, with 9 bases sitting between them. CDR3 size: 13 residues. The CDR3 here is CASSSRTAYEQYF. In DNA, the CDR3 is TGCGCCAGCAGCTCCCGTACAGCCTACGAGCAGTACTTC.

V usage is TRBV7-2 and J usage is TRBJ1-2; 7 bases fit TRBD1. The CDR3 spans 17 residues. Trimming took 3 bases from V and 3 from J; bases not matched to a gene: 13. The V gene's germline CDR1 is SGHTA and CDR2 FQGNSA. For the CDR3, the DNA is TGTGCCAGCAGCTTGACCCGGGACAGCCACCAGTACTATGGCTACACCTTC. Its protein is CASSLTRDSHQYYGYTF.

The chain is built from TRBV6-5 and TRBJ1-1; possibly TRBD1 for D (5 bases). CDR3 length: 14 residues. The germline V gene has CDR1 MNHEY and CDR2 SVGAGI. Trimming removed 2 bases at V and 0 bases at J, with 7 bases between. This CDR3 reads CASSYGAVNTEAFF. The CDR3 DNA reads TGTGCCAGCAGTTACGGGGCAGTGAACACTGAAGCTTTCTTT.

This clone occurred a few times. The CDR3 reads CASSTTGELFF. In DNA form, the CDR3 reads TGTGCCAGCAGCACCACCGGGGAGCTGTTTTTT. V gene TRBV7-3 combines with J gene TRBJ2-2; D gene uncertain. This CDR3 has 11 amino acids. Germline V lookup: CDR1 SGHTA, CDR2 FQGTGA. V dropped 5 bases and J dropped 4 bases, with 2 bases sitting between them.

J is TRBJ1-6 and V is TRBV9, with D uncertain. V lost 2 bases, J lost 10 bases, and 13 bases lay in between. Germline V CDR1 and CDR2: SGDLS, YYNGEE. The CDR3 extends over 14 amino acids. The CDR3 protein is CASSVEPGESPLHF. In DNA form, the CDR3 reads TGTGCCAGCAGCGTTGAGCCTGGGGAATCACCCCTCCACTTT.

The table lists this clone with a few counts. The genes are TRBV6-1 and TRBJ1-1, with D tentatively TRBD1 (6 bases). In germline, CDR1 is MNHNS, CDR2 SASEGT. The CDR3 runs to 17 residues. Trimming stripped 0 bases from V and 1 base from J, with 15 bases between. CDR3 protein: CASSEARGGGQNTEAFF. The CDR3 DNA follows: TGTGCCAGCAGTGAAGCGCGAGGGGGGGGCCAGAACACTGAAGCTTTCTTT.

This clone was found once. The rearrangement links TRBV18 to TRBJ2-5; no clear D. Trimming shortened V by 3 bases and J by 5 bases, and 10 bases separated the two germline ends. The germline V gene encodes CDR1 KGHSH and CDR2 LQKENI. The CDR3 is 13 residues long. DNA for the CDR3: TGTGCCAGCTCACCGAACAGCAGGGAGACCCAGTACTTC. This gives the protein CASSPNSRETQYF.

The genes are TRBV6-6 and TRBJ1-3; TRBD1 matches 7 bases. CDR3 length: 16 amino acids. CDR1 is MNHNY, CDR2 SVGAGI, per germline (reference sequence). V dropped 2 bases and J dropped 0; count of bases not matched to a gene: 4. CDR3 bases: TGTGCCAGCAGTTACCCACAGGGGAACTCTGGAAACACCATATATTTT. Its protein is CASSYPQGNSGNTIYF.

The chain couples TRBV5-1 to TRBJ2-7; 9 nucleotides align to TRBD2. CDR1 SGHRS and CDR2 YFSETQ come from the germline V gene. J gave up 9 bases and V 2 bases, and 9 bases lay outside the gene matches. This CDR3 spans 14 amino acids. CDR3 loop: CASSFSAGGVAQYF. In nucleotides, the CDR3 is TGCGCCAGCAGCTTCTCAGCGGGAGGAGTTGCGCAGTACTTC.

CDR3 nucleotides: TGTGCCAGCAGCTTAACACTAGCGGAAGAGACCCAGTACTTC. It yields the protein CASSLTLAEETQYF. V usage is TRBV7-2 and J usage is TRBJ2-5; 8 bases match TRBD2. The CDR3 has 14 residues. Germline CDR1 is SGHTA and CDR2 is FQGNSA. Trimming at V came to 2 bases and at J to 3 bases, leaving 2 bases not matched to a gene.